This TCR beta chain was captured by sequencing in a study of control samples from healthy donors and cancer patients. Sequencing was performed with immunoSEQ multiplex PCR; in TCRdb, only in-frame clones are kept and a portion is missing. The sample has 20,000 to 25,000 clones, 84% seen once. The CDR3 is made up of 12 amino acids. The junction had 3 bases not matched to a gene; V was cut back by 8 bases and J by 5 bases. Germline loops: CDR1 LNHNV, CDR2 YYDKDF (reference sequence). The TCR sequence derives from a man aged 55 to 70 with colorectal cancer. Sequencing was performed on PBMCs. The genes are TRBV15 and TRBJ1-1, with 9 positions matching TRBD1. The CDR3 spells CATADRGTEAFF. In nucleotides, the CDR3 is TGTGCCACCGCGGACAGGGGAACTGAAGCTTTCTTT.